This TCR beta chain stems from a study of T cells after yellow fever vaccination. Study in general: Where fractions had low cell numbers, libraries were prepared from them with the SMART-Seq v4 Ultra Low Input RNA kit. General study results and limits: Contaminants from the bulk population, in the form of abundant clonotypes, could be found in FACS-sorted repertoires. Detected again after the booster were most primary-vaccination clones, at 96% CD4 and 88% CD8.

Making TCR cDNA involved 5'RACE template switching, which added UMIs and a universal primer site. Each CDR3 protein is one row after TCRdb ran MiXCR on the 5' RACE reads. The table has about 210,000 distinct CDR3 sequences, over 6.5% seen once. The CDR3 consists of 11 residues. With 8 bases removed from V and 5 bases from J, the gap between germline ends came to 7 bases. Concerning this clonotype itself: Its antigen is not known.

This specimen was CD4+ T cells sorted from PBMCs, taken on the day of the yellow fever booster vaccination. The rearrangement joins TRBV12-3 or TRBV12-4 to TRBJ2-1; D ambiguous. The sequence was obtained from a man aged 30 to 39 who received the YFV17D yellow fever vaccine. CDR3 amino acids: CASALDNEQFF. The CDR3 coding sequence is TGTGCCAGCGCCCTAGACAATGAGCAGTTCTTC.